What follows is one T cell receptor beta chain and its context. Its specificity is unknown. The second PCR ran about 6 to 11 cycles with a sample-barcoded 5' primer and J-beta primers. TCRdb re-analysed the 5' RACE reads in MiXCR, keeping a single row per CDR3 protein. The sample lists about 830,000 distinct CDR3 sequences, roughly 60% seen once, with roughly 20% in the top ten. Peripheral blood samples of roughly 9.8 milliliters were drawn from each donor. The record originates from a study of blood T cells in healthy people across ages. The CDR3 consists of 13 residues. In germline, CDR1 is MNHNS, CDR2 SASEGT. V shed 2 bases, J shed 5 bases, and the junction held 2 bases outside the gene matches. Whole-study results and caveats: Aged donors had fewer naive CD4+ cells and lower diversity than long-lived donors.

Material: blood. The chain has TRBV6-1 and TRBJ2-5, with 7 bases that match TRBD1. The receptor comes from a man under 40 in good health. CDR3 protein: CASSERGQETQYF. The CDR3 DNA reads TGTGCCAGCAGTGAACGGGGACAGGAGACCCAGTACTTC.